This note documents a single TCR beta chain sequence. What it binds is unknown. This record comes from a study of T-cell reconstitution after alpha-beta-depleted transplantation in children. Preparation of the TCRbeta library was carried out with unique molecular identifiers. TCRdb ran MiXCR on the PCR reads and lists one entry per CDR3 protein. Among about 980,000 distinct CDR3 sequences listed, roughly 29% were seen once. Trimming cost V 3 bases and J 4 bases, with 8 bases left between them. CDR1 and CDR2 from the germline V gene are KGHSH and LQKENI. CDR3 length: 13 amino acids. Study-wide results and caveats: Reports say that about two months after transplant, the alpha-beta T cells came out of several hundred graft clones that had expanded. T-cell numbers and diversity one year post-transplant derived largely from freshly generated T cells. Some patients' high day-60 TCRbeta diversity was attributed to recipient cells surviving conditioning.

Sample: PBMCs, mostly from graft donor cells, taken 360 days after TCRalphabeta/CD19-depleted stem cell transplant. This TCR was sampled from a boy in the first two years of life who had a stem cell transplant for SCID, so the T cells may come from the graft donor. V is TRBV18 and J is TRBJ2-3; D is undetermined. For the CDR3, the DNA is TGTGCCAGCTCACCGGCGAATGCAGATACGCAGTATTTT. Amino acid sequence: CASSPANADTQYF.